Shown below are 27 T cell receptor beta chains from a single sample sequenced in a study of T-cell memory formation after mild COVID-19. TCRdb itself ran the 5' RACE reads through MiXCR, one entry per CDR3 protein. Of approximately 60,000 distinct CDR3 sequences in the sample, about 10% were seen once. The sequenced sample was PBMCs or a T cell subset sorted from them (not recorded which). The receptors come from a man aged 18 to 29 who had mild COVID-19 (a few samples of this study predate the infection). Cell type and time point are not known.

The chain's CDR3 is CASSVGPASGGGGTQYF. The CDR3 DNA is TGTGCCAGCAGCGTAGGACCCGCTAGCGGGGGTGGTGGAACCCAGTACTTC. J is TRBJ2-5 and V is TRBV9; 10 positions match TRBD2. Trimming cost V 0 bases and J 8 bases; bases outside gene matches: 13. Germline CDR1 SGDLS, CDR2 YYNGEE. The CDR3 spans 17 residues. The full variable domain, with the rest looked up from reference TRBV9 and TRBJ2-5, is DSGVTQTPKHLITATGQRVTLRCSPRSGDLSVYWYQQSLDQGLQFLIQYYNGEERAKGNILERFSAQQFPDLHSELNLSSLELGDSALYFCASSVGPASGGGGTQYFGPGTRLLVL.

This chain joins TRBV20-1 and TRBJ2-3; D remains unclear. Germline V gene sequence: CDR1 DFQATT, CDR2 SNEGSKA (reference sequence). V was trimmed by 2 bases and J by 6 bases, leaving 6 bases between them. The CDR3 loop spans 11 amino acids. The CDR3: CSARLADTQYF. Written as DNA, the CDR3 is TGCAGTGCTAGACTGGCGGATACGCAGTATTTT.

This sequence joins TRBV6-5 and TRBJ1-6; D is unresolved. Looked up from germline, CDR1 is MNHEY and CDR2 is SVGAGI. This CDR3 has 15 residues. With 2 bases removed from V and 10 bases from J, the gap between germline ends came to 15 bases. The CDR3 spells CASSYERVDRSPLHF. The CDR3 DNA sequence: TGTGCCAGCAGTTACGAGAGGGTAGATCGCTCACCCCTCCACTTT.

This clonotype has a count of ten or more. This rearrangement joins TRBV7-3 to TRBJ2-1, with D perhaps TRBD1 (6 bases). V dropped 5 bases and J dropped 5 bases, with 16 bases sitting between them. The CDR3 totals 15 residues. The germline CDR1 and CDR2 sequences are SGHTA and FQGTGA. The CDR3, as DNA: TGTGCCAGCAGCAAACAGGGTGGTAGGAACAATGAGCAGTTCTTC. Translated: CASSKQGGRNNEQFF.

The chain recombines TRBV25-1 with TRBJ1-2, with unresolved D. CDR3 length: 14 amino acids. V gave up 4 bases and J gave up 2 bases, with 11 bases separating them. From germline, CDR1 is MGHDK and CDR2 SYGVNS. The CDR3 DNA reads as TGTGCCAGCAGTGTTACGGGATACAACTATGGCTACACCTTC. It specifies CASSVTGYNYGYTF.

This clonotype showed up many times. This chain joins TRBV5-5 and TRBJ2-1; D call uncertain. Germline values: CDR1 SGHKS, CDR2 YYEKEE (reference sequence). This CDR3 is built from 13 residues. V was trimmed by 2 bases and J by 5 bases, leaving 8 bases between them. The CDR3 loop is CASSFAVDNEQFF. CDR3 nucleotides: TGTGCCAGCAGCTTCGCTGTGGACAATGAGCAGTTCTTC.

This clonotype was seen a few times. The chain links TRBV7-2 to TRBJ2-1, with D unresolved. V was cut by 2 bases and J by 0 bases, with 14 bases left in between. This CDR3 region has 17 residues. Germline assignment: CDR1 SGHTA and CDR2 FQGNSA. The CDR3 reads CASSLSDLPRSYNEQFF. In DNA form, the CDR3 reads TGTGCCAGCAGCTTATCGGACCTACCACGCTCCTACAATGAGCAGTTCTTC.

This clonotype has more than one count but fewer than ten. The rearrangement joins TRBV6-2 or TRBV6-3 to TRBJ1-2; D gene unclear. Trimming removed 7 bases from V and 8 bases from J, with 17 bases in between. CDR3 length: 13 residues. Germline-derived CDR1 and CDR2 are MNHEY and SVGEGT. CDR3 in amino acids: CASNADPTLGYTF. Written as DNA, the CDR3 is TGTGCCAGCAACGCGGATCCGACCTTGGGCTACACCTTC.

The chain carries TRBV6-5 and TRBJ2-6; D unresolved. Per germline, CDR1 MNHEY and CDR2 SVGAGI. V lost 6 bases and J 4 bases, leaving 7 bases between the germline ends. The CDR3 is made up of 13 amino acids. The CDR3: CASRAPGANVLTF. CDR3 nucleotides: TGTGCCAGCAGGGCACCCGGGGCCAACGTCCTGACTTTC.

This clonotype has a handful of counts. CDR3 protein: CASRPGTNTEAFF. CDR3 coding DNA: TGTGCCAGCAGGCCCGGGACGAACACTGAAGCTTTCTTT. The V call is TRBV3-1, the J call TRBJ1-1; tentatively, D is TRBD1 (5 bases). Germline lookup yields CDR1 LGHDT and CDR2 YNNKEL (reference sequence). The CDR3 spans 13 residues. With 6 bases removed from V and 1 base from J, the gap between germline ends came to 9 bases.

CDR3 sequence (DNA): TGTGCCAGCAGCTTGACTAGCGGGGGGCCGACAGATACGCAGTATTTT. It translates to CASSLTSGGPTDTQYF. The chain joins TRBV5-4 to TRBJ2-3; 12 nucleotides line up with TRBD2. V was clipped by 1 base and J by 3 bases; unmatched bases: 3. Germline loops: CDR1 SGHNT, CDR2 YYREEE (reference sequence). The CDR3 runs to 16 residues.

This clonotype has just a few counts. This chain connects TRBV7-9 to TRBJ2-3; D is possibly TRBD2 (5 bases). The CDR3 spans 16 residues. With 2 bases removed from V and 3 bases from J, the gap between germline ends came to 15 bases. Per germline, CDR1 SEHNR and CDR2 FQNEAQ (reference sequence). CDR3 residues: CASSLSAGEVTDTQYF. The DNA of the CDR3 is TGTGCCAGCAGCTTATCGGCCGGGGAAGTGACAGATACGCAGTATTTT.

This clonotype was seen more than once but under ten times. The V gene is TRBV7-9, the J gene TRBJ1-2; D is unclear. CDR1 SEHNR and CDR2 FQNEAQ come from the germline V gene (reference sequence). This CDR3 comprises 11 residues. Trimming shortened V by 4 bases and J by 13 bases, and 13 bases separated the two germline ends. CDR3 coding DNA: TGTGCCAGCAGCTCCGGTGGAGACTGCACCTTC. This encodes CASSSGGDCTF.

The rearrangement links TRBV4-3 to TRBJ2-3, with TRBD1 matching 9 bases. The CDR3 loop spans 20 amino acids. CDR1 and CDR2 from the germline V gene are LGHNA and YSLEER. V lost 0 bases to trimming and J lost 4 bases; unmatched junction nucleotides: 17. The CDR3 reads CASSQDYRGTGQGFPDTQYF. The DNA for the CDR3 is TGCGCCAGCAGCCAAGATTATCGGGGGACGGGACAGGGTTTTCCAGATACGCAGTATTTT.

V and J are TRBV20-1 and TRBJ1-2; the D is unclear. The CDR3 loop spans 14 amino acids. V lost 5 bases, J lost 8 bases, and 21 bases lay in between. Germline loops: CDR1 DFQATT, CDR2 SNEGSKA (reference sequence). The CDR3 region has the DNA TGCAGTGCTCGCGAGACTGGGAGTCTAGAGGGCTACACCTTC. This translates into CSARETGSLEGYTF.

The J gene is TRBJ2-1, the V gene TRBV6-6; D gene uncertain. The CDR3 sequence is 15 residues long. Germline values: CDR1 MNHNY, CDR2 SVGAGI (reference sequence). V was cut by 6 bases and J by 0 bases, with 12 bases left in between. This chain's CDR3 is CASSLDASSYNEQFF. CDR3 coding DNA: TGTGCCAGCAGCCTCGACGCGAGCTCCTACAATGAGCAGTTCTTC.

This clonotype was seen many times. The chain uses TRBV4-3 and TRBJ1-4; no clear D gene. CDR1 and CDR2 from the germline V gene are LGHNA and YSLEER. CDR3 length: 15 residues. V was shortened by 0 bases and J by 10 bases, with 15 bases between the two germline ends. In nucleotides, the CDR3 is TGCGCCAGCAGCCAAGAGGGAGCACGGTGGGCAAAACTGTTTTTT. Translation: CASSQEGARWAKLFF.

This clonotype came up many times. V and J are TRBV5-1 and TRBJ2-5, with a tentative D call TRBD2 (6 bases). The germline V gene has CDR1 SGHRS and CDR2 YFSETQ. V dropped 2 bases and J dropped 1 base, with 12 bases sitting between them. The CDR3 length is 15 residues. CDR3 protein: CASSFFGGSQETQYF. The CDR3 bases are TGCGCCAGCAGCTTCTTCGGGGGTAGCCAAGAGACCCAGTACTTC.

This clonotype occurred a few times. The chain is built from TRBV6-1 and TRBJ1-1; D is uncertain. V gave up 4 bases and J gave up 4 bases, with 7 bases separating them. Germline CDR1 is MNHNS and CDR2 is SASEGT. The CDR3 consists of 12 residues. The CDR3 loop reads CASSAVGTEAFF. Here the CDR3 DNA reads TGTGCCAGCAGTGCCGTGGGCACTGAAGCTTTCTTT.

The chain combines TRBV7-2 with TRBJ1-1; no reliable D call. V was clipped by 3 bases and J by 1 base, with 9 bases between them. CDR3 length: 14 residues. Per germline, CDR1 SGHTA and CDR2 FQGNSA. In DNA form, the CDR3 reads TGTGCCAGCAGCTTTGGGTCCCCGAACACTGAAGCTTTCTTT. Translating gives CASSFGSPNTEAFF.

This clonotype was seen at least ten times. The chain links TRBV29-1 to TRBJ2-3, with D possibly matching TRBD2 (6 bases). Per the germline V gene, CDR1 is SQVTM and CDR2 is ANQGSEA. The length of the CDR3 is 13 residues. V lost 4 bases and J 2 bases, leaving 10 bases between the germline ends. The CDR3 spells CSVARGTTDTQYF. In nucleotides, the CDR3 is TGCAGCGTTGCCCGGGGGACCACAGATACGCAGTATTTT.

This clonotype was counted only a few times. This rearrangement joins TRBV7-8 to TRBJ2-1; 8 nucleotides match TRBD2. This CDR3 has 12 amino acids. Germline CDR1 is SGHVS and CDR2 is FQNEAQ. V lost 1 base to trimming and J lost 13 bases; unmatched junction nucleotides: 3. The CDR3: CASSLVSGGQFF. The CDR3 DNA follows: TGTGCCAGCAGCTTAGTCAGCGGGGGCCAGTTCTTC. Combining the CDR3 with reference TRBV7-8 and TRBJ2-1 gives the whole variable domain GAGVSQSPRYKVAKRGQDVALRCDPISGHVSLFWYQQALGQGPEFLTYFQNEAQLDKSGLPSDRFFAERPEGSVSTLKIQRTQQEDSAVYLCASSLVSGGQFFGPGTRLTVL.

This chain joins TRBV11-3 and TRBJ2-5, with a tentative D call TRBD2 (6 bases). Germline V gene lookup returns CDR1 SGHNT and CDR2 YENEEA. This CDR3 has 14 amino acids. V lost 5 bases and J 2 bases, leaving 12 bases between the germline ends. The CDR3 coding sequence is TGTGCCAGCAGCCCCGGGGGAAATCAAGAGACCCAGTACTTC. It encodes CASSPGGNQETQYF.

This clonotype was found a few times. The rearrangement links TRBV12-3 or TRBV12-4 to TRBJ2-1; 10 bases match TRBD2. The CDR3 is 15 amino acids. Germline trimming cut 3 bases from V and 8 bases from J; bases unmatched to any gene: 7. The CDR3 sequence is CASSLQAGGPHEQFF. The CDR3 DNA is TGTGCCAGCAGTTTGCAAGCGGGGGGGCCCCATGAGCAGTTCTTC.

V and J are TRBV10-3 and TRBJ2-5; 8 bases agree with TRBD1. The J segment lost 4 bases and the V segment lost 4 bases, leaving 5 bases of the junction unmatched. This CDR3 contains 14 residues. Germline CDR1 is ENHRY and CDR2 is SYGVKD. The CDR3 protein is CAISGSTGVETQYF. CDR3 in DNA: TGTGCCATCAGTGGATCGACAGGGGTAGAGACCCAGTACTTC.

This clonotype was seen only a few times. V is TRBV6-6 and J is TRBJ1-4; no reliable D call. Trimming took off 5 bases at V and 4 bases at J, with 11 bases between the two ends. This CDR3 has 14 residues. CDR1 is MNHNY, CDR2 SVGAGI, per germline (reference sequence). Here the CDR3 DNA reads TGTGCCAGCAGTCCCGGTGGGCTTAATGAAAAACTGTTTTTT. Residues: CASSPGGLNEKLFF.

This clonotype was detected many times. The chain couples TRBV11-2 to TRBJ2-5; no clear D. Trimming pared 0 bases from V and 6 bases from J, leaving 11 bases between. The germline gives CDR1 SGHAT, CDR2 FQNNGV. The CDR3 sequence is 14 residues long. The CDR3 DNA follows: TGTGCCAGCAGCTTAGACGGACCCTCTCAGACCCAGTACTTC. Residues: CASSLDGPSQTQYF.